The T cell receptor beta chain under discussion was sequenced for a study of response to subunit inactivated influenza vaccine. The study, taken as a whole, reports: It was suggested by the authors that few new T cells are recruited by each seasonal influenza vaccination.

TCRdb called the RT-PCR reads again in MiXCR, with one record for every CDR3 protein. The data show more than 700,000 distinct CDR3 sequences, 21% seen once. The germline V gene encodes CDR1 MDHEN and CDR2 SYDVKM. V shed 3 bases and J shed 1 base, with 13 bases lying between them. CDR3 length: 15 residues. This clonotype was recorded a few times. Its antigen is unidentified. The receptor was derived from a man in his fifties or sixties who received an inactivated influenza vaccine. This chain connects TRBV28 to TRBJ2-7; either TRBD1 or TRBD2 may supply D (6 bases each). This specimen was PBMCs from blood, taken about 5 days after vaccination. The CDR3 reads CASSFGGGQSYEQYF. DNA of the CDR3: TGTGCCAGCAGTTTTGGTGGGGGGCAGTCCTACGAGCAGTACTTC.